Below, 20 T cell receptor beta chains from the same sample are listed, as sequenced in a study of blood T cell repertoires in COVID-19. Generated by immunoSEQ multiplex PCR, the TCRdb table keeps only in-frame clones and is missing some. This sample yields approximately 280,000 clones, of which around nine tenths are seen a single time; approximately 6% belongs to the top ten. Sequences were obtained from PBMCs or T cells enriched from blood (not recorded which). The origin of the receptors is a woman aged 40 to 50 who had recovered from COVID-19.

The chain is built from TRBV14 and TRBJ2-7; 13 nucleotides agree with TRBD2. Per the germline V gene, CDR1 is SGHDN and CDR2 is FVKESK. V lost 1 base and J lost 1; bases outside the gene matches: 4. This CDR3 is 17 amino acids long. This CDR3 reads CASSQGRTSGRSYEQYF. CDR3 DNA: TGTGCCAGCAGCCAAGGGAGGACTAGCGGGAGATCCTACGAGCAGTACTTC.

The chain uses TRBV5-6 and TRBJ2-2; 8 positions agree with TRBD1. This CDR3 is built from 12 residues. Germline V lookup: CDR1 SGHDT, CDR2 YYEEEE. With 2 bases clipped from V and 12 bases from J, the junction kept 3 bases outside the gene matches. CDR3 coding DNA: TGTGCCAGCAGCTTAGGACAGGGCAAGCTGTTTTTT. Translated, it gives CASSLGQGKLFF. The whole variable domain, filled in from reference TRBV5-6 and TRBJ2-2, reads DAGVTQSPTHLIKTRGQQVTLRCSPKSGHDTVSWYQQALGQGPQFIFQYYEEEERQRGNFPDRFSGHQFPNYSSELNVNALLLGDSALYLCASSLGQGKLFFGEGSRLTVL.

The chain's CDR3 is CASRSGVEVGYTF. The CDR3 region has the DNA TGTGCCAGCAGGTCGGGTGTTGAGGTTGGCTACACCTTC. The V gene is TRBV7-9, the J gene TRBJ1-2, with unresolved D. The germline V and J ends were trimmed by 6 bases and 7 bases, with 15 bases remaining between them. The CDR3 runs 13 residues. Germline-derived CDR1 and CDR2 are SEHNR and FQNEAQ (reference sequence).

The rearrangement links TRBV19 to TRBJ2-1, with TRBD2 identical over 12 bases. This CDR3 is built from 15 residues. The junction had 10 bases not matched to a gene; V was cut back by 9 bases and J by 7 bases. The germline V gene has CDR1 LNHDA and CDR2 SQIVND (reference sequence). The CDR3 protein is CASATTSGRRNEQFF. The CDR3 nucleotides read TGTGCCAGCGCCACCACTAGCGGGAGGCGAAATGAGCAGTTCTTC.

This clone has just a few counts. The V gene is TRBV5-1, the J gene TRBJ1-2, with 7 bases aligning to TRBD1. V trimming: 2 bases; J trimming: 7 bases; junction bases outside the gene matches: 2. Germline loops: CDR1 SGHRS, CDR2 YFSETQ. The CDR3 consists of 12 residues. Here the CDR3 DNA reads TGCGCCAGCAGCTTCCGGGACAGTGGCTACACCTTC. Protein product: CASSFRDSGYTF.

This clone was found a few times. The V gene is TRBV27, the J gene TRBJ1-6, with D unclear. This CDR3 is built from 13 residues. Germline V lookup: CDR1 MNHEY, CDR2 SMNVEV (reference sequence). The V and J ends lost 8 bases and 13 bases respectively, with 18 bases between them. CDR3 in DNA: TGTGCCAGCTCTCGTGTTTTTGAGGCGCCCCTCCACTTT. Its protein is CASSRVFEAPLHF.

The rearrangement uses TRBV30 and TRBJ2-5; 12 bases are shared with TRBD2. The junction had 13 bases not matched to a gene; V was cut back by 2 bases and J by 3 bases. CDR1 and CDR2 from the germline V gene are GTSNPN and SVGIG (reference sequence). The CDR3 extends over 18 amino acids. CDR3: CAWSSRRLAGAGKETQYF. The DNA for the CDR3 is TGTGCCTGGAGTAGTAGGCGACTAGCGGGAGCGGGAAAAGAGACCCAGTACTTC.

The rearrangement uses TRBV29-1 and TRBJ1-1, with 7 nucleotides matching TRBD1. The length of the CDR3 is 12 residues. CDR1 and CDR2 from the germline V gene are SQVTM and ANQGSEA. J was trimmed by 1 base and V by 8 bases; bases with no gene match: 4. CDR3 DNA: TGCAGCTCTAACAGGGGGAACACTGAAGCTTTCTTT. Its protein is CSSNRGNTEAFF.

This clone was counted at least ten times. The sample has other DNA sequences that encode this CDR3 too. The chain carries TRBV19 and TRBJ1-2; 9 bases line up with TRBD1. This CDR3 is built from 14 residues. Germline assignment: CDR1 LNHDA and CDR2 SQIVND (reference sequence). The V gene end was trimmed by 5 bases and the J gene end by 4 bases; junction bases not matched to a gene: 5. CDR3 DNA: TGTGCCAGTAGTCCGGGACAGGGCGGCTATGGCTACACCTTC. Translation: CASSPGQGGYGYTF.

The chain employs TRBV27 and TRBJ1-6; D is undetermined. There are 15 residues in the CDR3. Deletions cut 10 bases from V and 0 bases from J, with 13 bases between. Per the germline V gene, CDR1 is MNHEY and CDR2 is SMNVEV (reference sequence). Written as DNA, the CDR3 is TGTGCCACCCTACAGTTCTCCTCCTATAATTCACCCCTCCACTTT. Residues: CATLQFSSYNSPLHF.

The chain carries TRBV2 and TRBJ2-7, with no clear D. The CDR3 runs 15 residues. Germline V gene sequence: CDR1 SNHLY, CDR2 FYNNEI. V was shortened by 4 bases and J by 2 bases, with 15 bases between the two germline ends. The CDR3 sequence: CASSVSRPPPYEQYF. CDR3 bases: TGTGCCAGCAGTGTGTCTAGACCCCCACCCTACGAGCAGTACTTC.

The chain couples TRBV7-2 to TRBJ2-5; 9 bases map to TRBD1. The CDR3 is 11 amino acids. The ends lost 1 base at V and 14 bases at J; junction bases unmatched: 2. Germline values: CDR1 SGHTA, CDR2 FQGNSA. CDR3 coding DNA: TGTGCCAGCAGCTTAGACAGGGGGCTTTACTTC. It translates to CASSLDRGLYF. The entire variable domain, with the rest obtained from reference TRBV7-2 and TRBJ2-5, is as follows: GAGVSQSPSNKVTEKGKDVELRCDPISGHTALYWYRQSLGQGLEFLIYFQGNSAPDKSGLPSDRFSAERTGGSVSTLTIQRTQQEDSAVYLCASSLDRGLYFGPGTRLLVL.

The chain couples TRBV7-2 to TRBJ2-5; 11 bases fit TRBD2. Germline CDR1 SGHTA, CDR2 FQGNSA. The V and J ends lost 1 base and 5 bases, in that order; junction bases with no gene match: 3. This CDR3 is built from 15 residues. In DNA form, the CDR3 reads TGTGCCAGCAGCTTAGGACTAGCGGGGAGGGAGACCCAGTACTTC. Translated: CASSLGLAGRETQYF.

The V and J genes are TRBV6-5 and TRBJ2-7; D gene uncertain. Trimming removed 8 bases at V and 3 bases at J, with 11 bases between. Germline V gene lookup returns CDR1 MNHEY and CDR2 SVGAGI. The CDR3 covers 12 residues. The CDR3 loop reads CASRVSDYEQYF. The CDR3 DNA follows: TGTGCCAGCCGGGTTTCCGACTACGAGCAGTACTTC.

The J gene is TRBJ1-3, the V gene TRBV28; possible D gene TRBD1, 5 bases. Germline V CDR1 and CDR2: MDHEN, SYDVKM. With 7 bases removed from V and 0 bases from J, the gap between germline ends came to 7 bases. The CDR3 is 13 amino acids. The CDR3 coding sequence is TGTGCCAGCAATACAGGCTCTGGAAACACCATATATTTT. Translation: CASNTGSGNTIYF. Full variable domain (outside the CDR3, taken from reference TRBV28 and TRBJ1-3): DVKVTQSSRYLVKRTGEKVFLECVQDMDHENMFWYRQDPGLGLRLIYFSYDVKMKEKGDIPEGYSVSREKKERFSLILESASTNQTSMYLCASNTGSGNTIYFGEGSWLTVV.

This chain joins TRBV14 and TRBJ2-1, with a tentative D call TRBD2 (6 bases). Germline assignment: CDR1 SGHDN and CDR2 FVKESK. This CDR3 region has 15 residues. Trimming took off 4 bases at V and 6 bases at J, with 16 bases between the two ends. The CDR3 DNA reads TGTGCCAGCAGCCTGAGCGGGTCCCGACCCAATGAGCAGTTCTTC. Translated: CASSLSGSRPNEQFF.

The V and J genes are TRBV5-1 and TRBJ2-7; 10 positions agree with TRBD2. Germline CDR1 SGHRS, CDR2 YFSETQ. With V trimmed by 1 base and J by 5 bases, 6 bases remained unmatched. CDR3 length equals 15 residues. The CDR3 coding sequence is TGCGCCAGCAGCTTGTTGGCTAGCGGGAGAGACGAGCAGTACTTC. It specifies CASSLLASGRDEQYF.

The chain couples TRBV4-3 to TRBJ1-2; tentatively, D is TRBD1 (5 bases). The CDR3 is 16 residues long. CDR1 and CDR2 (germline): LGHNA, YSLEER. Trimming took off 0 bases at V and 2 bases at J, with 13 bases between the two ends. CDR3 nucleotide sequence: TGCGCCAGCAGCCAAGACCCGGGAGGGGACAACTATGGCTACACCTTC. It translates to CASSQDPGGDNYGYTF.

The CDR3 DNA reads TGCGCCAGCAGCCGGACTAGCGGGAGTGTGTATGAGCAGTTCTTC. Its protein is CASSRTSGSVYEQFF. The chain has TRBV5-1 and TRBJ2-1; 13 bases map to TRBD2. The CDR3 has 15 residues. Germline V gives CDR1 SGHRS, CDR2 YFSETQ. The V gene end was trimmed by 4 bases and the J gene end by 8 bases; junction bases not matched to a gene: 6.

The chain recombines TRBV7-6 with TRBJ2-1, with D possibly matching TRBD2 (5 bases). The V and J ends lost 3 bases and 5 bases respectively, with 8 bases between them. The CDR3 has 13 amino acids. Germline V CDR1 and CDR2: SGHVS, FNYEAQ. The CDR3 here is CASSFAGNNEQFF. CDR3 DNA: TGTGCCAGCAGCTTCGCCGGGAACAATGAGCAGTTCTTC.